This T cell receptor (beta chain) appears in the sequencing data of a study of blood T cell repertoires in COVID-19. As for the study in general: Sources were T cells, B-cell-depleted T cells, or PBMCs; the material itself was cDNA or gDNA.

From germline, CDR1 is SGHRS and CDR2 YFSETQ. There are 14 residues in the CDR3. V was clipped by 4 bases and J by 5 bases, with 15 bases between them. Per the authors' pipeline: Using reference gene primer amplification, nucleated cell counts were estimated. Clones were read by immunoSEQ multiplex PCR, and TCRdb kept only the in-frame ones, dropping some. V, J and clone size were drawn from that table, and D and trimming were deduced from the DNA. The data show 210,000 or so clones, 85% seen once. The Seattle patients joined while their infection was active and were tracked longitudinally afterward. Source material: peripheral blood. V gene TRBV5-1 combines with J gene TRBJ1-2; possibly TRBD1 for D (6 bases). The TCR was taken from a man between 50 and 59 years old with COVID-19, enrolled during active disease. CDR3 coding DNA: TGCGCCAGCAGCCGGATTGAACAGGGATATGGCTACACCTTC. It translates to CASSRIEQGYGYTF.